This TCR beta chain was found in a study of blood T cell repertoires in COVID-19 (dated by TCRdb to about 2020). Regarding the study in general: Collaborator samples came from the United States, Italy and Spain and covered acute and convalescent phases of COVID-19. The material from the prospective study consisted of cDNA or gDNA derived from T cells, B-cell-depleted T cells, or PBMCs. The dataset comprised deeply sampled blood TCRbeta repertoires from subjects exposed to, actively infected with, or recovered from COVID-19. The repertoires were released in a freely available public database intended as a resource for research on the immune response to SARS-CoV-2. Samples were obtained from the ongoing ImmuneRACE study (first 160 participants) and from 1,000 to 1,500 subjects provided by 6 global collaborators. The sample metadata nearly always contained a de-identified subject ID, COVID-19 status, age in years and sex. Where HLA class I and class II types were available, the types were taken from metadata supplied by the sample provider, not from assay-based typing.

Enrolling through a virtual design, the prospective study's participants ranged in age from roughly 18 to 89 years and lived across 20 to 30 United States geographic areas. In the prospective study, cohorts were assigned on the basis of participant-reported clinical history obtained from a screening survey and a study questionnaire. For ImmuneRACE Cohort 3, a participant was defined as recovered based on two consecutive negative NP/OP PCR tests, clearance by a healthcare professional, or resolution of symptoms. In the prospective study, mobile phlebotomists collected whole blood, serum and a nasopharyngeal or oropharyngeal swab from each participant. Participants in the prospective study had the option to provide additional blood draws and questionnaires over a roughly 2-month period. Prospective study blood samples were shipped either frozen or at room temperature before DNA extraction. The immunoSEQ Assay, a bias-controlled multiplex PCR, was used to amplify TCRbeta CDR3 regions from genomic DNA. The authors' analysis ran thus. The number of nucleated cells in each sample was estimated by amplification of reference gene primers within the assay. To quantify the absolute abundance of each unique TCRbeta CDR3 rearrangement, sequence reads were collapsed and filtered. For each sample, productive Simpson clonality was calculated by taking the square root of Simpson's diversity index across productive rearrangements. Sourced from immuneACCESS, this table was stored by TCRdb with only in-frame sequences that have V and J called. A share of the clones is absent; for the studies checked, an unresolved V gene accounts for under half, and the remainder has no known explanation. V, J and clone size reflect that table, while D and trimming were determined from the DNA. For this sample there are approximately 480,000 clones; about 90% appear just once. The top ten hold under 0.85% of the sample.

CDR1 and CDR2, per the germline V gene (reference sequence), are LNHDA and SQIVND. From cysteine to phenylalanine, the CDR3 is 15 amino acids long. This entry keeps only the CDR3 DNA: 45 bases, framed from base 1. Trimming leaves V shorter by 5 bases and J shorter by 4 bases, with the junction holding 10 bases beyond the gene matches. Overall study outcomes, separate from this receptor: How much clinical and demographic metadata was included differed by source and by participant, and the metadata was provided uncurated.

Concerning this clone: Its specific antigen is unknown. It has no much larger one-base neighbor in the sample; base qualities were not kept.

The TCR comes from a woman aged 18-30 years who had recovered from COVID-19. The chain is made from TRBV19 and TRBJ1-2; TRBD1 matches 7 bases in the middle. The sequenced material came from PBMCs or T cells enriched from blood (not recorded which). The DNA reads TGTGCCAGTAGTCTATTCTTGACAGGGATCTATGGCTACACCTTC. The translation is CASSLFLTGIYGYTF. The CDR3 plus the reference TRBV19 and TRBJ1-2 genes for the other parts give the full variable domain: DGGITQSPKYLFRKEGQNVTLSCEQNLNHDAMYWYRQDPGQGLRLIYYSQIVNDFQKGDIAEGYSVSREKKESFPLTVTSAQKNPTAFYLCASSLFLTGIYGYTFGSGTRLTVV.